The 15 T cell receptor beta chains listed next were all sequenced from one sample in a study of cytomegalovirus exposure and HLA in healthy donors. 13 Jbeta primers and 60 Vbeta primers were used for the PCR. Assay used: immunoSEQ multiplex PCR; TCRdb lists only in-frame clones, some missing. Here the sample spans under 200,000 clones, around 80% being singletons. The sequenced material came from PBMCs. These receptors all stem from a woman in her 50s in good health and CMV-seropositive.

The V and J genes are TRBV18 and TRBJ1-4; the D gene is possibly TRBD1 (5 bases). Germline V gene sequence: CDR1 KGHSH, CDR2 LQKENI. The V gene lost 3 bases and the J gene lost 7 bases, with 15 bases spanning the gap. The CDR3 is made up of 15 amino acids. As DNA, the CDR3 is TGTGCCAGCTCACCCTCAGGGTATTCGGGTGAAAAACTGTTTTTT. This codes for CASSPSGYSGEKLFF.

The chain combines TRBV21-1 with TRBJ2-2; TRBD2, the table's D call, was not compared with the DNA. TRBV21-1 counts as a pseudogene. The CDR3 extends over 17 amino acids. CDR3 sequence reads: CASSSPPGSYGTGELFF. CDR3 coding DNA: TGTGCCAGCAGCAGCCCGCCGGGGTCGTACGGCACCGGGGAGCTGTTTTTT.

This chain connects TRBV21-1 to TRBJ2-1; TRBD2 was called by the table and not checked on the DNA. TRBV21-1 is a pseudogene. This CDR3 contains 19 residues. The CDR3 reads CASSHPQGLGTSGYNEQFF. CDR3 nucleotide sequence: TGTGCCAGCAGCCACCCCCAGGGACTTGGGACTAGCGGATACAATGAGCAGTTCTTC.

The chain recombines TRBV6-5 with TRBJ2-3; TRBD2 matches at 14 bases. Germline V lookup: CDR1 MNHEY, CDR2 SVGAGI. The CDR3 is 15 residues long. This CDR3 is CVLPTSGGDTDTQYF. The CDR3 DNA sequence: TGTGTACTACCGACTAGCGGGGGGGACACAGATACGCAGTATTTT.

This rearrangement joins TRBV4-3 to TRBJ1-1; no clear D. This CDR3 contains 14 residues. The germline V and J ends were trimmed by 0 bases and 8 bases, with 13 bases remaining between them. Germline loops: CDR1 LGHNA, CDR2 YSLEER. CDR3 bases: TGCGCCAGCAGCCAAGAGCGCCAGAGAGGGGAAGCTTTCTTT. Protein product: CASSQERQRGEAFF.

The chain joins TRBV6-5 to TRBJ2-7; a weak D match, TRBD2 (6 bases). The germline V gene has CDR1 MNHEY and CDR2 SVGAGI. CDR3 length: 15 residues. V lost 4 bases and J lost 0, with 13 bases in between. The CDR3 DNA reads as TGTGCCAGCAGTTTTACGACCGGGAGCTCCTACGAGCAGTACTTC. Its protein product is CASSFTTGSSYEQYF.

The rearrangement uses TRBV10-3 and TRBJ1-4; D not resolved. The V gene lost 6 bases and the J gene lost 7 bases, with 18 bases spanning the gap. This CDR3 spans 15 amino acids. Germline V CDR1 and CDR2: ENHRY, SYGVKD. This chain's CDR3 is CAISPSLSQAEKLFF. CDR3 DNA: TGTGCCATCAGCCCATCCCTGTCCCAAGCTGAAAAACTGTTTTTT.

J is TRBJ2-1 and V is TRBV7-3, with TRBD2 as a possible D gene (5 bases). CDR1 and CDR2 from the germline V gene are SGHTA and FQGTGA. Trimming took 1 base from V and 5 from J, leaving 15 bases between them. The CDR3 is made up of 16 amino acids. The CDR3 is CASSLKGGRNDNEQFF. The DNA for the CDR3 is TGTGCCAGCAGCTTAAAAGGAGGAAGAAACGACAATGAGCAGTTCTTC.

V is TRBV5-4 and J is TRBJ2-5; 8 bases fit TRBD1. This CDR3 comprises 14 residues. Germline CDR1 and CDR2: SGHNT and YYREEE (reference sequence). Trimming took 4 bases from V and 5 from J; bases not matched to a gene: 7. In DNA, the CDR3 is TGTGCCAGCAGCGAGACAGGGGTAGTTGAGACCCAGTACTTC. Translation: CASSETGVVETQYF.

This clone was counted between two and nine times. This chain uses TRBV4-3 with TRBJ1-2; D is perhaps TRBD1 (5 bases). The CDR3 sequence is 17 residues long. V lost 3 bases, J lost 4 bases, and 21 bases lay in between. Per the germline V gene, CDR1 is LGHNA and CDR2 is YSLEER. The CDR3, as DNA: TGCGCCAGCAGCCAGTCCGAACAGGCGGGGGGTGTCTATGGCTACACCTTC. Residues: CASSQSEQAGGVYGYTF.

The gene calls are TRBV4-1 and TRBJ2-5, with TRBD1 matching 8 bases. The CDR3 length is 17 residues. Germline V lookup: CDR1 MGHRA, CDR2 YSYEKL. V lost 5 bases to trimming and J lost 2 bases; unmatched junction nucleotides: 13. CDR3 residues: CASSKREANRGQETQYF. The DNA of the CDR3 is TGCGCCAGCAGCAAAAGGGAAGCGAACAGGGGGCAAGAGACCCAGTACTTC.

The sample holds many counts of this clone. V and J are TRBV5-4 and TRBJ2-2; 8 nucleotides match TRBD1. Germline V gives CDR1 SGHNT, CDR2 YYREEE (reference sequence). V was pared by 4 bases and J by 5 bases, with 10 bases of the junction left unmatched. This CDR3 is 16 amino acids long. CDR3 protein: CASSVPGQGLTGELFF. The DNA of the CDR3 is TGTGCCAGCAGCGTTCCTGGACAGGGCTTGACCGGGGAGCTGTTTTTT.

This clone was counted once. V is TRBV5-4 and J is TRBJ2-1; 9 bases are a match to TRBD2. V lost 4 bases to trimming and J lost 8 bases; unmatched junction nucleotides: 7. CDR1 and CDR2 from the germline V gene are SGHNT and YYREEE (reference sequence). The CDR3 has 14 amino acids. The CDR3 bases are TGTGCCAGCAGCGAGGGACTAGCTTTAGATGAGCAGTTCTTC. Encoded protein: CASSEGLALDEQFF.

CDR3 bases: TGTGCCAGCAGCTACCGACTAGCGGAGTACAATGAGCAGTTCTTC. Its protein product is CASSYRLAEYNEQFF. The chain employs TRBV5-4 and TRBJ2-1, with 9 nucleotides matching TRBD2. Germline CDR1 is SGHNT and CDR2 is YYREEE (reference sequence). Trimming removed 3 bases from V and 4 bases from J; junction bases left unmatched: 5. CDR3 length equals 15 residues.

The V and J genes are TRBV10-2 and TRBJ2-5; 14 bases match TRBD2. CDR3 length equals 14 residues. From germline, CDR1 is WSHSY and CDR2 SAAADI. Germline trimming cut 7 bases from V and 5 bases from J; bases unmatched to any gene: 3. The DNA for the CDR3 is TGCGCCAGCACCCGGACTAGCGGGAGGGAGACCCAGTACTTC. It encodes CASTRTSGRETQYF.